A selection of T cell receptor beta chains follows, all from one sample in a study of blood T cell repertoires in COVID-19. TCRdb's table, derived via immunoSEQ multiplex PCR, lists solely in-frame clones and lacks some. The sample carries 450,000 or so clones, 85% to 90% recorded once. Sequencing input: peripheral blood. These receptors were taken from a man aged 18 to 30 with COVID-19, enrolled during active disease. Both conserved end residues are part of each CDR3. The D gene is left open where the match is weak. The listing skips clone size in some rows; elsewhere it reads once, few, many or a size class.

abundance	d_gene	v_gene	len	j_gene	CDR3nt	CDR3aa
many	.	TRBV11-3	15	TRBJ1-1	TGTGCCAGCAGCTTAGGCGGGAACGCGAACACTGAAGCTTTCTTT	CASSLGGNANTEAFF
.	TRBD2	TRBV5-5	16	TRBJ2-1	TGTGCCAGCAGCTTGGGACTAGCGGGATCTTACAATGAGCAGTTCTTC	CASSLGLAGSYNEQFF
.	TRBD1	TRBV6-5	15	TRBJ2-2	TGTGCCAGCAAGATACAGGGGCACGGCACCGGGGAGCTGTTTTTT	CASKIQGHGTGELFF
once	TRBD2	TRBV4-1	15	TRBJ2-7	TGCGCCAGCAGCCAATCAAGCGGGGCCTCCTACGAGCAGTACTTC	CASSQSSGASYEQYF
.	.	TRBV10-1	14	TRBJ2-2	TGCGCCAGCAGAGGGACATCGAACACCGGGGAGCTGTTTTTT	CASRGTSNTGELFF
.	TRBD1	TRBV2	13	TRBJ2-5	TGTGCCAGCAGTGGGACAGGCCAAGAGACCCAGTACTTC	CASSGTGQETQYF
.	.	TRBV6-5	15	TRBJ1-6	TGTGCCAGCAGTTACTCGGGGAGGGGACGTTCACCCCTCCACTTT	CASSYSGRGRSPLHF
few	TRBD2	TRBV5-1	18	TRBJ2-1	TGCGCCAGCAGCTTGGGACTAGCGGGAGCACCACTCTACAATGAGCAGTTCTTC	CASSLGLAGAPLYNEQFF
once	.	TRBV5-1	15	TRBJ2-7	TGCGCCAGCAGCTTGGCCCCAAGCCATATCCACGAGCAGTACTTC	CASSLAPSHIHEQYF
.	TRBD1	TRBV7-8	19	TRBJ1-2	TGTGCCAGCAGCCCCACGACCGGGACAGGGTTACCTAACGGCTATGGCTACACCTTC	CASSPTTGTGLPNGYGYTF
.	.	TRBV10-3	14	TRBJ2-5	TGTGCCATCAGTGACGGCCGACTACAAGAGACCCAGTACTTC	CAISDGRLQETQYF
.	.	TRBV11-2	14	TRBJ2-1	TGTGCCAGCAGCCTGGGGCAGCCCTACAATGAGCAGTTCTTC	CASSLGQPYNEQFF
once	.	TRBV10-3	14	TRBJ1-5	TGTGCCACTGAGGAGGGTTATAGCAATCAGCCCCAGCATTTT	CATEEGYSNQPQHF
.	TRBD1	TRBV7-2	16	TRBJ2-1	TGTGCCAGCAGCTCGAAGACAGGGCGCTCCTACAATGAGCAGTTCTTC	CASSSKTGRSYNEQFF
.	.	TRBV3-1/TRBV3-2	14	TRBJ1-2	TGTGCCAGCAGCCAAGAACGGGGGAACTATGGCTACACCTTC	CASSQERGNYGYTF
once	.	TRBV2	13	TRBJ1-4	TGTGCCAGCAGTGACGGAGGGTCTGAAAAACTGTTTTTT	CASSDGGSEKLFF
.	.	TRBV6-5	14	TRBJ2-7	TGTGCCAGCAGGGAGAGGTTGTCCTCCTACGAGCAGTACTTC	CASRERLSSYEQYF
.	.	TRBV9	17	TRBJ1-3	TGTGCCAGCAGCGTTGCCCCCGGCGGGAGCTCTGGAAACACCATATATTTT	CASSVAPGGSSGNTIYF
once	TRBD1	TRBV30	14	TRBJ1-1	TGTGCCTGGAGTAGGACAGGGGGCCTCGTCCGAGCTTTCTTT	CAWSRTGGLVRAFF
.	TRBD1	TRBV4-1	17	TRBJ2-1	TGCGCCAGCAGCCAAGACGGGGACAGGGTGTTAATAAATGAGCAGTTCTTC	CASSQDGDRVLINEQFF
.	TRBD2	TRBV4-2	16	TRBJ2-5	TGTGCCAGCAGCCAAGATCTGGCGGGAGTTCAAGAGACCCAGTACTTC	CASSQDLAGVQETQYF
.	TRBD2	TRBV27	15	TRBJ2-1	TGTGCCAGCAGTTCAGGACTAGCGGGGGGCTATGAGCAGTTCTTC	CASSSGLAGGYEQFF
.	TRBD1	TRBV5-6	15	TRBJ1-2	TGTGCCAGCAGCTTGGCCAGGGGGGAAAACTATGGCTACACCTTC	CASSLARGENYGYTF
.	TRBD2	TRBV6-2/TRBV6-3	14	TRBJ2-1	TGTGCCAGCAGTTTACAGCGGGGTTACAATGAGCAGTTCTTC	CASSLQRGYNEQFF
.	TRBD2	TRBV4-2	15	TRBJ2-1	TGTGCCAGCAGTGATGGGGGGAGGGCCAACAATGAGCAGTTCTTC	CASSDGGRANNEQFF
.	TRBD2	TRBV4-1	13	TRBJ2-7	TGCGCCAGCAGCCAAGGACTAGCTTACGAGCAGTACTTC	CASSQGLAYEQYF
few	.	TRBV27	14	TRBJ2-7	TGTGCCAGCAGTTTCAGGGCGAGACTCTACGAGCAGTACTTC	CASSFRARLYEQYF
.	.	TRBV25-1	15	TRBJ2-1	TGTGCCAGCAGTGCCATTCTCGGGTTCTACAATGAGCAGTTCTTC	CASSAILGFYNEQFF
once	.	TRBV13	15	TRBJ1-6	TGTGCCAGCAGCTCTAGTCCAGGGAGGGGTTCACCCCTCCACTTT	CASSSSPGRGSPLHF
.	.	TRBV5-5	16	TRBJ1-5	TGTGCCAGCAGCCTATTTACAGGGTTTGGTGATCAGCCCCAGCATTTT	CASSLFTGFGDQPQHF
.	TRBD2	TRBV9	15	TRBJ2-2	TGTGCCAGCAGCGTAATTAGCGGGGCCTCCGGGGAGCTGTTTTTT	CASSVISGASGELFF
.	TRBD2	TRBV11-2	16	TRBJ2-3	TGTGCCAGCAGCTTACTAGCGGGGGGGCAGGGAGATACGCAGTATTTT	CASSLLAGGQGDTQYF
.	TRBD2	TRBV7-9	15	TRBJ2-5	TGTGCCAGCAGCCCACCGACTAGCCACCAAGAGACCCAGTACTTC	CASSPPTSHQETQYF
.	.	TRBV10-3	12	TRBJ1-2	TGTGCCATCAAAGGGGGTAGGGGTGGCTACACCTTC	CAIKGGRGGYTF
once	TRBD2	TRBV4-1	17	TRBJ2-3	TGCGCCAGCAGCCAAAGGCTGGGCCGGGAGGTCGTAGATACGCAGTATTTT	CASSQRLGREVVDTQYF
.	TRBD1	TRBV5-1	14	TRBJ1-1	TGCGCCAGCAGCCGACAGGGGGGTAACACTGAAGCTTTCTTT	CASSRQGGNTEAFF
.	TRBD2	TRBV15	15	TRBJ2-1	TGTGCCACCAGCAGAGACTTTGGAGGACTAGATGAGCAGTTCTTC	CATSRDFGGLDEQFF